Ten or more counts support the clone carrying this T cell receptor (beta chain). The target antigen is unknown. TCR beta libraries were made by quantitative 5'-RACE with molecular barcodes. A single record per CDR3 protein comes from TCRdb applying MiXCR to the 5' RACE reads. This sample yields roughly 230,000 distinct CDR3 sequences, of which 8.2% are seen a single time; 4% to 5.5% belongs to the top ten. The CDR3 runs 14 residues. CDR1 and CDR2 from the germline V gene are MNHNS and SASEGT. The ends lost 5 bases at V and 5 bases at J; junction bases unmatched: 8. The sample comes from a study of CD8 T cells in ankylosing spondylitis. Findings and caveats of the study: Disease-linked clones bore a CD8+ phenotype and were relatively rare in peripheral blood. Disease-linked clones reportedly showed significant enrichment in matched ankylosing spondylitis synovial fluid. A motif of roughly eight highly homologous TCR beta variants was seen as apparently characteristic of ankylosing spondylitis blood.

The clonotype originates from a female donor with ankylosing spondylitis or in good health (not recorded which). V usage is TRBV6-1 and J usage is TRBJ1-2; TRBD1 aligns across 7 bases. The sample taken for sequencing was blood, either unsorted or a sorted T cell fraction (not recorded which). The CDR3 sequence is CASSRLDRTYGYTF. The CDR3, as DNA: TGTGCCAGCAGTCGGTTGGACAGGACGTATGGCTACACCTTC.